A single sample gave rise to the 19 T cell receptor beta chains below, sequenced in a study of Graves' ophthalmopathy and Graves' hyperthyroidism. RNA transcripts were the source from which TCR beta CDR3 regions were amplified. The workflow started with a first-round RT-PCR run with HTBI primers and then moved on to a second-round multiplex PCR. A single record per CDR3 protein comes from TCRdb applying MiXCR to the multiplex PCR reads. The repertoire has 400,000 or so distinct CDR3 sequences, roughly 14% of them found once; the top ten carry roughly 7%. Sequencing used peripheral blood. The receptors stem from a woman aged 18-29 years with stable Graves' hyperthyroidism.

This clonotype was counted ten times or more. The V call is TRBV12-3 or TRBV12-4, the J call TRBJ1-5; D perhaps matches TRBD1 (5 bases). The CDR3 runs 14 residues. With 5 bases removed from V and 5 bases from J, the gap between germline ends came to 13 bases. In nucleotides, the CDR3 is TGTGCCAGCAGTCCTACAGGAGGGGATCAGCCCCAGCATTTT. Protein: CASSPTGGDQPQHF.

The table lists this clonotype with many counts. The chain joins TRBV7-2 to TRBJ2-7, with unresolved D. CDR1 is SGHTA, CDR2 FQGNSA, per germline. The CDR3 totals 12 residues. V lost 6 bases to trimming and J lost 0 bases, with 6 bases between them. CDR3 loop: CASRLLSYEQYF. The CDR3 DNA reads as TGTGCCAGCAGATTGCTCTCCTACGAGCAGTACTTC.

This clonotype showed up many times. V usage is TRBV4-1 and J usage is TRBJ1-1; D call uncertain. With 3 bases removed from V and 0 bases from J, the gap between germline ends came to 8 bases. Germline CDR1 MGHRA, CDR2 YSYEKL. The CDR3 runs 14 residues. The CDR3 bases are TGCGCCAGCAGCCAGTTACGAATGAACACTGAAGCTTTCTTT. Protein product: CASSQLRMNTEAFF.

In its sample, this clonotype was seen many times. This chain links TRBV11-3 with TRBJ1-1; D is possibly TRBD1 (6 bases). The CDR3 is 15 amino acids. With 1 base removed from V and 5 bases from J, the gap between germline ends came to 14 bases. CDR1 and CDR2 from the germline V gene are SGHNT and YENEEA. CDR3 amino acids: CASSLGGGAETEAFF. In nucleotides, the CDR3 is TGTGCCAGCAGCTTAGGGGGGGGCGCGGAAACTGAAGCTTTCTTT.

This clonotype was picked up many times. V is TRBV19 and J is TRBJ2-5; a weak D match, TRBD1 (5 bases). Germline V gene lookup returns CDR1 LNHDA and CDR2 SQIVND (reference sequence). The CDR3 is 15 residues long. Trimming left V 0 bases short and J 4 bases short, with 12 bases between. The CDR3 here is CASSIDPAGIETQYF. In nucleotides, the CDR3 is TGTGCCAGTAGTATAGATCCGGCAGGGATAGAGACCCAGTACTTC.

This clonotype was seen a few times. V gene TRBV29-1 combines with J gene TRBJ2-7; 8 bases align to TRBD2. The CDR3 loop spans 16 amino acids. Germline V gene data show CDR1 as SQVTM and CDR2 as ANQGSEA. CDR3 loop: CSVGEVAGGLFYEQYF. The CDR3 nucleotides read TGCAGTGTGGGAGAGGTGGCGGGGGGCCTTTTCTACGAGCAGTACTTC.

This sequence joins TRBV24-1 and TRBJ2-7, with D tentatively TRBD1 or TRBD2 (5 bases each). Trimming removed 10 bases from V and 6 bases from J, with 12 bases in between. Per the germline V gene, CDR1 is KGHDR and CDR2 is SFDVKD. The CDR3 has 11 amino acids. CDR3 region: CATGRDAEQYF. The CDR3 DNA is TGTGCCACAGGCCGGGACGCCGAGCAGTACTTC.

Comment on this clonotype: This sequence may be a read error, since a much larger clone differs from it by one base. The V call is TRBV6-1, the J call TRBJ1-2, with 8 bases that match TRBD1. V dropped 7 bases and J dropped 8; count of bases not matched to a gene: 9. The CDR3 length is 13 residues. The V gene's germline CDR1 is MNHNS and CDR2 SASEGT. CDR3 residues: CASKGQGLGGYTF. The CDR3, as DNA: TGTGCCAGCAAAGGACAGGGTTTAGGCGGCTACACCTTC.

V and J are TRBV19 and TRBJ1-1; D might be TRBD1 (6 bases). There are 16 residues in the CDR3. V dropped 7 bases and J dropped 1 base, with 19 bases sitting between them. Germline lookup yields CDR1 LNHDA and CDR2 SQIVND (reference sequence). The CDR3 reads CASIARGGYGNTEAFF. The DNA of the CDR3 is TGTGCCAGTATTGCCAGGGGAGGGTATGGGAACACTGAAGCTTTCTTT.

The table lists this clonotype with many counts. This sequence joins TRBV12-3 or TRBV12-4 and TRBJ1-1; D perhaps matches TRBD1 (5 bases). The V end was cut by 6 bases, the J end by 8 bases, with 16 bases between. The CDR3 extends over 13 amino acids. CDR3 coding DNA: TGTGCCAGCAGCTGGACCCGAAGACAGGAAGCTTTCTTT. Protein: CASSWTRRQEAFF.

Ten or more counts support this clonotype. The chain has TRBV9 and TRBJ2-7, with 9 bases aligning to TRBD2. The germline CDR1 and CDR2 sequences are SGDLS and YYNGEE. The CDR3 runs to 15 residues. V gave up 3 bases and J gave up 3 bases; unmatched junction bases: 7. DNA of the CDR3: TGTGCCAGCAGCGCTAGCGGGGAGCTTTACTACGAGCAGTACTTC. Protein: CASSASGELYYEQYF. The variable domain in full, completed from reference TRBV9 and TRBJ2-7, reads DSGVTQTPKHLITATGQRVTLRCSPRSGDLSVYWYQQSLDQGLQFLIQYYNGEERAKGNILERFSAQQFPDLHSELNLSSLELGDSALYFCASSASGELYYEQYFGPGTRLTVT.

This clonotype was recorded at least ten times. This chain links TRBV5-8 with TRBJ2-7; 8 bases map to TRBD2. Germline CDR1 reads SGHTS; CDR2 reads YDEGEE. Trimming cost V 4 bases and J 2 bases; bases outside gene matches: 8. The CDR3 consists of 15 residues. The CDR3 spells CASSTGLAGTYEQYF. The CDR3 region has the DNA TGTGCCAGCAGCACTGGACTAGCCGGAACCTACGAGCAGTACTTC.

This clonotype was counted ten times or more. The V call is TRBV7-9, the J call TRBJ2-7, with TRBD1 as a possible D gene (5 bases). The V gene lost 2 bases and the J gene lost 2 bases, with 10 bases spanning the gap. The CDR3 has 14 amino acids. Per the germline V gene, CDR1 is SEHNR and CDR2 is FQNEAQ (reference sequence). The CDR3 reads CASSLRGQPYEQYF. DNA for the CDR3: TGTGCCAGCAGCTTAAGGGGTCAGCCCTACGAGCAGTACTTC.

V usage is TRBV7-9 and J usage is TRBJ2-7; 9 bases agree with TRBD1. This CDR3 has 15 amino acids. V shed 6 bases, J shed 0 bases, and the junction held 6 bases outside the gene matches. Per germline, CDR1 SEHNR and CDR2 FQNEAQ (reference sequence). The CDR3 DNA follows: TGTGCCAGCAGGGTTGGACAGGGGAACTCCTACGAGCAGTACTTC. Translation: CASRVGQGNSYEQYF.

This clonotype has ten or more counts. The V call is TRBV19, the J call TRBJ1-5; possible D gene TRBD1, 6 bases. Per the germline V gene, CDR1 is LNHDA and CDR2 is SQIVND (reference sequence). CDR3 size: 13 residues. Trimming removed 10 bases from V and 4 bases from J, with 14 bases in between. This CDR3 is CATRGLGNQPQHF. CDR3 sequence (DNA): TGTGCCACCAGGGGATTAGGGAATCAGCCCCAGCATTTT.

The chain combines TRBV6-1 with TRBJ2-5, with 9 bases that match TRBD2. V lost 0 bases, J lost 1 base, and 0 bases stayed unmatched. There are 15 residues in the CDR3. CDR1 and CDR2 (germline): MNHNS, SASEGT. The DNA for the CDR3 is TGTGCCAGCAGTGAAGCTAGCGGGGGCCAAGAGACCCAGTACTTC. This translates into CASSEASGGQETQYF.

This clonotype was seen ten or more times. The V and J genes are TRBV5-1 and TRBJ2-7; possibly TRBD1 for D (6 bases). The CDR3 length is 14 residues. V was cut by 0 bases and J by 3 bases, with 10 bases left in between. The V gene's germline CDR1 is SGHRS and CDR2 YFSETQ. DNA of the CDR3: TGCGCCAGCAGCTTGGTTGGCAGGGGCTACGAGCAGTACTTC. Encoded protein: CASSLVGRGYEQYF.

The rearrangement links TRBV18 to TRBJ1-2, with 7 bases matching TRBD1. The CDR3 is 12 amino acids. From germline, CDR1 is KGHSH and CDR2 LQKENI. The ends lost 3 bases at V and 6 bases at J; junction bases unmatched: 1. For the CDR3, the DNA is TGTGCCAGCTCACCGGGACAGCATGGCTACACCTTC. As protein: CASSPGQHGYTF. The whole variable domain, remainder taken from reference TRBV18 and TRBJ1-2, is NAGVMQNPRHLVRRRGQEARLRCSPMKGHSHVYWYRQLPEEGLKFMVYLQKENIIDESGMPKERFSAEFPKEGPSILRIQQVVRGDSAAYFCASSPGQHGYTFGSGTRLTVV.

This clonotype was detected a few times. The chain carries TRBV6-1 and TRBJ2-3; possibly TRBD2 for D (5 bases). The germline V and J ends were trimmed by 2 bases and 0 bases, with 6 bases remaining between them. The CDR3 totals 14 residues. CDR1 and CDR2 from the germline V gene are MNHNS and SASEGT. Here the CDR3 reads CASSERRSTDTQYF. The CDR3, as DNA: TGTGCCAGCAGTGAACGGAGGAGCACAGATACGCAGTATTTT.